This T cell receptor (beta chain) was recorded in a study of shared clonotypes between healthy human individuals. As defined, naive CD8 cells were CD45RO-negative and positively selected for CCR7, with terminally differentiated effector memory CD45RA+ cells excluded. The junction had 6 bases not matched to a gene; V was cut back by 3 bases and J by 0 bases. This CDR3 is built from 17 residues. The V gene's germline CDR1 is MGHRA and CDR2 YSYEKL. TCRdb's table, derived via immunoSEQ multiplex PCR, lists solely in-frame clones and lacks some. The sample contains under 850,000 clones, 80% to 95% of which appear only once.

The specimen sequenced was naive CD8+ T cells sorted from blood. The V gene is TRBV4-1, the J gene TRBJ2-1, with 9 bases identical to TRBD1. The sequence derives from a man under 40 in good health. This chain's CDR3 is CASSHPGTGYSYNEQFF. CDR3 DNA sequence: TGCGCCAGCAGCCACCCCGGGACAGGGTACTCCTACAATGAGCAGTTCTTC.